This TCR beta chain was profiled in a study of T cell responses to AZD1222 COVID-19 vaccine. Overall study results and limits: Mostly white British, mostly female donors; authors suggested clonal diversity may be underestimated. It was only after the peak T cell response that any repertoires were sampled.

The CDR3 spans 14 residues. V lost 4 bases and J lost 5, with 16 bases in between. Germline V lookup: CDR1 SGHKS, CDR2 YYEKEE (reference sequence). Comment on this clone: Its antigen is still unknown.

Generated by immunoSEQ multiplex PCR, the TCRdb table keeps only in-frame clones and is missing some. Of nearly 80,000 clones detected, over 75% appear once; the ten largest clones hold 22%. This TCR came from an adult in good health. The source material was peripheral blood, sampled on day 0 of AZD1222 vaccination. V usage is TRBV5-5 and J usage is TRBJ2-7; perhaps TRBD2 as D (5 bases). CDR3: CASSRRGSLDEQYF. Here the CDR3 DNA reads TGTGCCAGCAGCCGACGGGGAAGTCTGGACGAGCAGTACTTC.